The entry that follows covers one T cell receptor beta chain sequence. The germline V and J ends were trimmed by 3 bases and 5 bases, with 10 bases remaining between them. This CDR3 has 13 amino acids. Germline CDR1 and CDR2: KGHSH and LQKENI. Original handling: Estimation of nucleated cell counts was performed using reference gene primer amplification. Clones were sequenced by immunoSEQ multiplex PCR, and TCRdb holds only the in-frame ones, with some missing. That table is the source of V, J and clone size, and D and trimming were worked out from the DNA. The data hold 90,000 to 120,000 clones, with 80% to 90% observed a single time. These data are taken from a study of blood T cell repertoires in COVID-19. Study details: Sources were T cells, B-cell-depleted T cells, or PBMCs; the material itself was cDNA or gDNA.

The chain recombines TRBV18 with TRBJ2-5, with D hard to call. Sequencing was performed on peripheral blood. This receptor was obtained from a woman of 80 years or more with acute or convalescent COVID-19. CDR3 bases: TGTGCCAGCTCACCCGATCTGCGGGAGACCCAGTACTTC. Translation gives CASSPDLRETQYF.